This TCR beta chain appears in the sequencing data of a study of T cells expressing NK-cell markers (dated by TCRdb to the early 2020s). The study in broad terms: In sorted CD3+CD56+NKG2C+, CD3+CD56+NKG2C- and CD3+CD56-NKG2C+ T-cell subsets from several donors, TCR beta-chain repertoires were profiled. Randomly selected healthy volunteers, three men and five women, were used as the eight sequenced donors. Illumina HiSeq 2000/2500, MiSeq or NextSeq was used to sequence libraries as 2 x 150 bp reads. Among the eight sequenced donors, seven were HCMV-seropositive and one was HCMV-seronegative.

As regards this clonotype: The specificity of this receptor is unknown.

TCRdb records Illumina HiSeq 2000 as the sequencer. TCR beta cDNA libraries were made by 5'RACE template switching that added a universal primer site and unique molecular identifiers. Priming for cDNA synthesis came from the TCR beta constant segment, and two successive PCR amplification steps followed. On the authors' methods: MIGEC was used to demultiplex reads and group the reads by UMI, and MiTCR was used to assemble and quantify clonotypes. To remove erroneous sequences, TCR cDNA sequences were retained only when supported by two or more reads. Downstream repertoire analysis used the tcR package, and clonotypes were matched across fractions by CDR3 nucleotide sequence plus V segment. Antigen specificity was annotated against VDJdb with VDJmatch, allowing one amino acid substitution in CDR3. TCRdb reprocessed the public reads and reports one entry per CDR3 protein sequence, without DNA. The V and J calls were not made by the authors but by TCRdb's processing. This sample's clone table shows about 460,000 distinct CDR3 sequences. Together, the top ten hold about 1.5% of the sample.

Points the paper makes about the study in general: In more than five donors, the dominant CD3+CD56+NKG2C+ clonotypes were found to rank among the top 10 CD8+ clonotypes and to make up about 1.0-8% of CD8+ T cells. Those dominant clonotypes were again the most abundant among CD3+CD56-NKG2C+ cells in a few donors, at roughly 28.3-65%. It remained unclear whether the expanded NKG2C-expressing T cell clones were specific for HCMV antigens.

HCMV-specific IgG was detected in serum with a commercial ELISA kit to determine HCMV serostatus. Ficoll density gradient centrifugation was used to isolate peripheral blood mononuclear cells from blood. The TCR sequence derives from a woman between 45 and 60 years old in good health. Donor details come from another sample of the same person, matched by shared clones. The material sequenced was blood T cells: a sorted CD56 or NKG2C T cell subset, CD4+ or CD8+ T cells, or bulk PBMC T cells (not recorded which).

The CDR3 protein sequence reads: CAWVRDIGTDTQYF. The chain joins TRBV30 to TRBJ2-3; TCRdb indicates TRBD1, and absent DNA this call remains unverified. From the cysteine through the phenylalanine, the CDR3 covers 14 amino acids. No DNA is given. CDR1 is given as GTSNPN and CDR2 as SVGIG, both from the germline V gene (reference sequence).